Shown below are 28 T cell receptor beta chains from a single sample sequenced in a study of blood T cell repertoires in COVID-19. Assay used: immunoSEQ multiplex PCR; TCRdb lists only in-frame clones, some missing. The sample includes 300,000 to 400,000 clones, 85% seen only once; the top ten take around 1.8%. Specimen: PBMCs or T cells enriched from blood (not recorded which). The receptors originated from a woman aged 25 to 39 who had been exposed to COVID-19.

CDR3 residues: CASRSLGVGNYGYTF. CDR3 bases: TGTGCCAGCAGGTCCCTTGGAGTTGGGAACTATGGCTACACCTTC. The rearrangement joins TRBV28 to TRBJ1-2; no clear D gene. From germline, CDR1 is MDHEN and CDR2 SYDVKM. Trimming shortened V by 6 bases and J by 2 bases, and 16 bases separated the two germline ends. The length of the CDR3 is 15 residues.

The gene calls are TRBV27 and TRBJ2-3, with TRBD2 matching 8 bases. Germline CDR1 is MNHEY and CDR2 is SMNVEV (reference sequence). This CDR3 comprises 15 residues. J gave up 4 bases and V 2 bases, and 5 bases lay outside the gene matches. This CDR3 reads CASSLSGRNPDTQYF. CDR3 DNA: TGTGCCAGCAGTTTAAGCGGGAGAAACCCAGATACGCAGTATTTT.

The chain has TRBV4-1 and TRBJ2-7, with TRBD2 matching over 8 bases. The germline V gene has CDR1 MGHRA and CDR2 YSYEKL. There are 13 residues in the CDR3. V shed 4 bases and J 6 bases; nucleotides not matched to a gene: 5. CDR3 coding DNA: TGCGCCAGCAGCCCGGGGGGGTACCTCGAGCAGTACTTC. It yields the protein CASSPGGYLEQYF.

The V call is TRBV7-9, the J call TRBJ1-4; 8 bases map to TRBD1. In germline, CDR1 is SEHNR, CDR2 FQNEAQ (reference sequence). The CDR3 runs 14 residues. Trimming cost V 5 bases and J 5 bases; bases outside gene matches: 4. The CDR3 sequence is CASSTDRANEKLFF. CDR3 nucleotides: TGTGCCAGCAGCACGGACAGGGCGAATGAAAAACTGTTTTTT.

This sequence joins TRBV6-1 and TRBJ1-1; TRBD1 matches 8 bases. Germline lookup yields CDR1 MNHNS and CDR2 SASEGT. This CDR3 spans 15 amino acids. The V and J ends lost 4 bases and 5 bases, in that order; junction bases with no gene match: 9. CDR3 DNA sequence: TGTGCCAGCAGTGTCCCAGGGGGCTTGTTTACTGAAGCTTTCTTT. Its protein is CASSVPGGLFTEAFF.

J is TRBJ1-6 and V is TRBV10-3, with TRBD1 matching 9 bases. The ends lost 0 bases at V and 10 bases at J; junction bases unmatched: 10. Looked up from germline, CDR1 is ENHRY and CDR2 is SYGVKD. The CDR3 contains 17 residues. The CDR3 sequence: CAISESGQGDLSSPLHF. The CDR3 region has the DNA TGTGCCATCAGTGAGTCGGGACAGGGAGACCTATCGTCACCCCTCCACTTT.

This clone was seen once. The chain is built from TRBV19 and TRBJ2-7, with a tentative D call TRBD2 (5 bases). CDR3 length: 15 amino acids. Germline CDR1 reads LNHDA; CDR2 reads SQIVND (reference sequence). V lost 3 bases, J lost 2 bases, and 14 bases lay in between. This CDR3 reads CASSIETGMTYEQYF. CDR3 nucleotide sequence: TGTGCCAGTAGTATCGAGACGGGAATGACCTACGAGCAGTACTTC.

The chain uses TRBV7-2 and TRBJ1-2; tentatively, D is TRBD1 (5 bases). Germline V CDR1 and CDR2: SGHTA, FQGNSA. This CDR3 spans 15 amino acids. Trimming stripped 4 bases from V and 4 bases from J, with 16 bases between. The CDR3 here is CASSSGGGFSYGYTF. CDR3 DNA sequence: TGTGCCAGCAGCTCTGGCGGGGGATTCAGCTATGGCTACACCTTC.

This clone has a single count. The J gene is TRBJ1-2, the V gene TRBV4-3; TRBD1 matches 8 bases. The CDR3 consists of 16 residues. Germline V gives CDR1 LGHNA, CDR2 YSLEER. Unmatched junction bases numbered 9, after V lost 0 bases and J lost 6 bases. As DNA, the CDR3 is TGCGCCAGCAGCCAAGATCCCGCTGGACAGGGACATGGCTACACCTTC. This codes for CASSQDPAGQGHGYTF.

This clone has a count of ten or more. This chain connects TRBV30 to TRBJ1-5; TRBD1 agrees at 7 bases. The V and J ends lost 5 bases and 0 bases, in that order; junction bases with no gene match: 10. Looked up from germline, CDR1 is GTSNPN and CDR2 is SVGIG (reference sequence). The CDR3 sequence is 16 residues long. DNA of the CDR3: TGTGCCTGGGCCGCTTGGGGGACAGCTAGCAATCAGCCCCAGCATTTT. Protein: CAWAAWGTASNQPQHF.

CDR3 nucleotides: TGTGCCAGCAGTGGTGGGGCAGGCAGCTCTGGAAACACCATATATTTT. Its protein product is CASSGGAGSSGNTIYF. The chain joins TRBV6-1 to TRBJ1-3; a weak D match, TRBD1 (5 bases). CDR3 size: 16 residues. The V gene's germline CDR1 is MNHNS and CDR2 SASEGT. The germline V and J ends were trimmed by 4 bases and 0 bases, with 13 bases remaining between them.

The chain recombines TRBV2 with TRBJ2-7; 9 bases are a match to TRBD2. V lost 10 bases to trimming and J lost 4 bases; unmatched junction nucleotides: 11. Germline CDR1 SNHLY, CDR2 FYNNEI. This CDR3 contains 14 residues. The CDR3 sequence: CATVRTSAPYEQYF. CDR3 bases: TGTGCCACGGTGCGGACTAGCGCACCTTACGAGCAGTACTTC.

J is TRBJ2-5 and V is TRBV18, with 12 bases fitting TRBD1. Germline V CDR1 and CDR2: KGHSH, LQKENI. There are 15 residues in the CDR3. Germline trimming cut 5 bases from V and 5 bases from J; bases unmatched to any gene: 6. The DNA of the CDR3 is TGTGCCAGCTCAGCAGGGACAGGGGGCGTGGAGACCCAGTACTTC. It encodes CASSAGTGGVETQYF.

This rearrangement joins TRBV14 to TRBJ2-7, with 12 bases aligning to TRBD2. The germline V gene encodes CDR1 SGHDN and CDR2 FVKESK. The trim removed 1 base at V and 4 bases at J, leaving 2 bases unmatched. This CDR3 is built from 15 residues. As DNA, the CDR3 is TGTGCCAGCAGCCAAGGACTAGCGGGAGTTTACGAGCAGTACTTC. Translated: CASSQGLAGVYEQYF.

The genes are TRBV11-2 and TRBJ1-5; D is ambiguous. Germline values: CDR1 SGHAT, CDR2 FQNNGV. V was clipped by 0 bases and J by 7 bases, with 7 bases between them. The CDR3 has 13 amino acids. In DNA form, the CDR3 reads TGTGCCAGCAGCTTAGAGAGGTCACAGCCCCAGCATTTT. Translated: CASSLERSQPQHF.

This clone came up a few times. J is TRBJ1-1 and V is TRBV27; unclear D gene. The CDR3 spans 14 residues. Germline lookup yields CDR1 MNHEY and CDR2 SMNVEV (reference sequence). V lost 4 bases, J lost 1 base, and 10 bases lay in between. The CDR3 DNA sequence: TGTGCCAGCAGTTACCTGCGGGGGAACACTGAAGCTTTCTTT. Translating it yields CASSYLRGNTEAFF.

This sequence joins TRBV28 and TRBJ2-2; 10 bases agree with TRBD2. The CDR3 contains 17 residues. The V and J ends lost 4 bases and 0 bases, in that order; junction bases with no gene match: 5. CDR1 is MDHEN and CDR2 is SYDVKM in the germline V gene. CDR3 in amino acids: CASSYGLAESNTGELFF. The CDR3 coding sequence is TGTGCCAGCAGTTATGGACTAGCGGAATCGAACACCGGGGAGCTGTTTTTT.

The chain uses TRBV5-1 and TRBJ1-2; 7 nucleotides match TRBD1. The junction had 4 bases not matched to a gene; V was cut back by 3 bases and J by 2 bases. The CDR3 extends over 14 amino acids. Germline V lookup: CDR1 SGHRS, CDR2 YFSETQ. CDR3 nucleotides: TGCGCCAGCAGCTCAACAGGGGCGAACTATGGCTACACCTTC. It is translated as CASSSTGANYGYTF.

CDR3 DNA sequence: TGTGCCAGTAGTACCACCGGGACAGGGGGCCATAATGGCTACACCTTC. Residues: CASSTTGTGGHNGYTF. This chain uses TRBV19 with TRBJ1-2; TRBD1 matches 12 bases. This CDR3 is 16 amino acids long. Per the germline V gene, CDR1 is LNHDA and CDR2 is SQIVND (reference sequence). Losses at the gene ends were 4 bases for V and 6 bases for J; bases not matched to a gene: 9.

This sequence joins TRBV10-3 and TRBJ2-7, with 13 bases identical to TRBD2. The germline V gene has CDR1 ENHRY and CDR2 SYGVKD. This CDR3 is 17 amino acids long. V lost 5 bases and J lost 5; bases outside the gene matches: 12. CDR3 nucleotide sequence: TGTGCCATCAGTCTACTCCGTGGGACTAGCGGGACGGACGAGCAGTACTTC. As protein: CAISLLRGTSGTDEQYF.

This chain joins TRBV7-6 and TRBJ1-1, with no clear D. Germline CDR1 SGHVS, CDR2 FNYEAQ. The CDR3 contains 14 residues. The V and J ends lost 3 bases and 2 bases respectively, with 10 bases between them. The CDR3 region is CASSLGSFNTEAFF. The CDR3 DNA follows: TGTGCCAGCAGCTTGGGCAGCTTTAACACTGAAGCTTTCTTT.

This clone was detected only a few times. The chain has TRBV11-2 and TRBJ1-6; the D gene is possibly TRBD1 (5 bases). The CDR3 totals 14 residues. Trimming cost V 5 bases and J 8 bases, with 13 bases left between them. The germline V gene has CDR1 SGHAT and CDR2 FQNNGV. The CDR3 loop reads CASSPGSGYSPLHF. CDR3 bases: TGTGCCAGCAGCCCCGGATCAGGGTATTCACCCCTCCACTTT.

The gene calls are TRBV19 and TRBJ2-3; possible D gene TRBD2, 5 bases. The CDR3 runs to 15 residues. The germline V gene has CDR1 LNHDA and CDR2 SQIVND (reference sequence). Trimming took 7 bases from V and 0 from J, leaving 14 bases between them. This chain's CDR3 is CASTSEDSSTDTQYF. For the CDR3, the DNA is TGTGCCAGTACGTCCGAGGACTCCAGCACAGATACGCAGTATTTT.

The chain joins TRBV4-3 to TRBJ2-2; unclear D gene. There are 14 residues in the CDR3. Germline lookup yields CDR1 LGHNA and CDR2 YSLEER. Trimming stripped 0 bases from V and 3 bases from J, with 5 bases between. CDR3 region: CASSQESYTGELFF. The CDR3 DNA follows: TGCGCCAGCAGCCAAGAGAGTTACACCGGGGAGCTGTTTTTT.

V usage is TRBV9 and J usage is TRBJ2-1; 9 bases are a match to TRBD1. The V gene end was trimmed by 0 bases and the J gene end by 2 bases; junction bases not matched to a gene: 9. This CDR3 comprises 18 residues. Germline V gives CDR1 SGDLS, CDR2 YYNGEE. DNA for the CDR3: TGTGCCAGCAGCGTAGACAGGGGGCCCCTCTCAACCTACAATGAGCAGTTCTTC. As protein: CASSVDRGPLSTYNEQFF.

This clone occurred once. V is TRBV5-4 and J is TRBJ2-1, with 13 nucleotides matching TRBD2. The CDR3 extends over 16 amino acids. The ends lost 4 bases at V and 8 bases at J; junction bases unmatched: 9. CDR1 and CDR2 (germline): SGHNT, YYREEE (reference sequence). The CDR3 sequence: CASSEGTSGMGDEQFF. The CDR3 DNA reads TGTGCCAGCAGCGAGGGGACTAGCGGGATGGGGGATGAGCAGTTCTTC.

The chain is built from TRBV27 and TRBJ1-2; D gene uncertain. Germline V gene lookup returns CDR1 MNHEY and CDR2 SMNVEV (reference sequence). The CDR3 is 13 residues long. Trimming removed 6 bases at V and 4 bases at J, with 12 bases between. CDR3 residues: CASRVRAGYGYTF. In DNA form, the CDR3 reads TGTGCCAGCAGGGTCCGGGCGGGCTATGGCTACACCTTC.

This clone was detected only once. The chain joins TRBV15 to TRBJ1-2; a weak D match, TRBD1 (6 bases). V lost 3 bases and J 1 base, leaving 9 bases between the germline ends. Germline V gene sequence: CDR1 LNHNV, CDR2 YYDKDF (reference sequence). This CDR3 spans 14 amino acids. CDR3 coding DNA: TGTGCCACCAGCAGGGACAGAGATAACTATGGCTACACCTTC. Translating gives CATSRDRDNYGYTF.